Here is one TCR beta chain with its context. Since a much larger clone is just one base distant, this may be a read error. This entry is derived from a study of kidney transplant recipient with SARS-CoV-2 infection. The CDR3 runs to 13 residues. Trimming took off 7 bases at V and 8 bases at J, with 15 bases between the two ends. CDR1 is SNHLY, CDR2 FYNNEI, per germline. TCRdb re-analysed the reads in MiXCR, keeping a single row per CDR3 protein. The data show under 250,000 distinct CDR3 sequences, about 28% seen once. The rearrangement uses TRBV2 and TRBJ2-1; D is undetermined. The sequence was obtained from a young adult male patient who had COVID-19 and was a kidney transplant recipient. Some of these T cells may belong to the graft donor. Sequenced here: a blood sample, sampled at baseline and on day 111 from a kidney transplant recipient. CDR3 coding DNA: TGTGCCAGCACAGCAGGTTTGTACGATGAGCAGTTCTTC. It specifies CASTAGLYDEQFF.